The clone carrying this TCR beta chain was picked up many times. Researchers prepared the TCRbeta library using unique molecular identifiers, the study reports. MiXCR, run by TCRdb on the PCR reads, gives a single entry per CDR3 protein. The sample yields about 510,000 distinct CDR3 sequences, roughly 11% seen once. The germline V and J ends were trimmed by 0 bases and 3 bases, with 6 bases remaining between them. From germline, CDR1 is SGHRS and CDR2 YFSETQ. The CDR3 covers 13 residues. The data originate from a study of T-cell reconstitution after alpha-beta-depleted transplantation in children. The V gene is TRBV5-1, the J gene TRBJ1-2; D is unclear. This receptor was obtained from a female patient aged 2-9 years who had a stem cell transplant for aplastic anemia, so the T cells may come from the graft donor. Here the sequenced sample was PBMCs, mostly from graft donor cells, taken 180 days after TCRalphabeta/CD19-depleted stem cell transplant. The CDR3 is CASSLDDYYGYTF. The CDR3 DNA sequence: TGCGCCAGCAGCTTGGACGACTACTATGGCTACACCTTC.